This TCR beta chain came from a study of blood T cells in healthy people across ages. Overall study results and limits: A roughly linear fall in TCR beta diversity per million T cells was seen with increasing age. It was not possible, with unsorted PBMCs, to conclusively compare naive and antigen-experienced cells.

CDR1 is SQVTM, CDR2 ANQGSEA, per germline. Trimming cost V 6 bases and J 6 bases, with 18 bases left between them. The CDR3 spans 13 residues. A note on this clonotype: The antigen is undetermined. This clone may be a read error of a much larger clone one base away.

A second roughly 6 to 11 cycle PCR used barcoded and J-beta primers. TCRdb recomputed calls from the 5' RACE reads with MiXCR, one row per CDR3 protein. The repertoire holds 650,000 or so distinct CDR3 sequences, with over 40% as singletons. Per individual sample, total RNA of at least 5.5 micrograms was extracted. The V and J genes are TRBV29-1 and TRBJ2-7, with D possibly being TRBD1 (7 bases). Sequences were obtained from blood. This clonotype originated in a woman older than 75 in good health. The chain's CDR3 is CSVFGGQLPEQYF. CDR3 coding DNA: TGCAGCGTCTTCGGGGGACAGCTCCCCGAGCAGTACTTC.